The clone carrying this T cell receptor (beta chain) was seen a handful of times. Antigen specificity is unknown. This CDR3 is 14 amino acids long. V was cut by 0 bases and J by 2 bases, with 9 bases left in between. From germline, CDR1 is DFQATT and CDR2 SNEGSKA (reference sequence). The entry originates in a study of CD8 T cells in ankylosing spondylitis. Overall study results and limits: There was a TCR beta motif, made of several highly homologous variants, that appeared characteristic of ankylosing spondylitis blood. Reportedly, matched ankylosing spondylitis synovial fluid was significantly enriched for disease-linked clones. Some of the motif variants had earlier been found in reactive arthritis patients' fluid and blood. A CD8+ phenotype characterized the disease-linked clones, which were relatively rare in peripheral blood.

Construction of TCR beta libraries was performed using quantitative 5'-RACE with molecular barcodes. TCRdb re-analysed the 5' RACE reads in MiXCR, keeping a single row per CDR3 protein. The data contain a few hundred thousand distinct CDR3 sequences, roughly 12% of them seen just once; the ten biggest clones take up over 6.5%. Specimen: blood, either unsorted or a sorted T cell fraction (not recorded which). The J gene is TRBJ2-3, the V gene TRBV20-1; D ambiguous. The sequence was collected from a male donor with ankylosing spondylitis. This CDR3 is CSARDVRNTDTQYF. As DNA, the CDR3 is TGCAGTGCTAGAGATGTCCGGAACACAGATACGCAGTATTTT.